The rows below give T cell receptor beta chains drawn from one sample of a study of cytomegalovirus exposure and HLA in healthy donors. TCRdb's table, derived via immunoSEQ multiplex PCR, lists solely in-frame clones and lacks some. The data contain 160,000 or so clones, 81% of them singletons. Input material: PBMCs. The receptors were sampled from a middle-aged man in good health and CMV-seropositive. Both conserved end residues are part of each CDR3. D genes are given only for firm matches. Size tells how often a clone was seen (once, few, many) or the class of an expanded clone, and some rows leave it out.

j_call: TRBJ2-3
clone_size: NA
d_call: NA
v_call: TRBV29-1
cdr3_aa: CSALIRWAGLLSLTDTQYF
cdr3_nt: TGCAGCGCCCTCATCCGGTGGGCAGGGTTGTTAAGTCTGACAGATACGCAGTATTTT

j_call: TRBJ1-2
clone_size: NA
d_call: NA
v_call: TRBV2
cdr3_aa: CASRTAGGASNYGYTF
cdr3_nt: TGTGCCAGCAGGACGGCAGGTGGGGCGTCTAACTATGGCTACACCTTC

j_call: TRBJ2-7
clone_size: NA
d_call: NA
v_call: TRBV29-1
cdr3_aa: CSVGGQSGYEQYF
cdr3_nt: TGCAGCGTCGGGGGGCAGAGTGGGTACGAGCAGTACTTC

j_call: TRBJ2-1
clone_size: NA
d_call: TRBD2
v_call: TRBV6-1
cdr3_aa: CASSELAREGYEQFF
cdr3_nt: TGTGCCAGCAGTGAACTAGCGCGGGAGGGTTATGAGCAGTTCTTC

j_call: TRBJ1-3
clone_size: NA
d_call: NA
v_call: TRBV28
cdr3_aa: CASSLTYSGNTIYF
cdr3_nt: TGTGCCAGCAGTTTAACCTACTCTGGAAACACCATATATTTT

j_call: TRBJ1-1
clone_size: NA
d_call: NA
v_call: TRBV11-1
cdr3_aa: CASSLNRANTEAFF
cdr3_nt: TGTGCCAGCAGCTTAAACAGGGCGAACACTGAAGCTTTCTTT

j_call: TRBJ2-1
clone_size: few
d_call: TRBD2
v_call: TRBV5-8
cdr3_aa: CASSWTSGNNEQFF
cdr3_nt: TGTGCCAGCAGCTGGACTAGCGGGAACAATGAGCAGTTCTTC

j_call: TRBJ2-7
clone_size: NA
d_call: NA
v_call: TRBV9
cdr3_aa: CASSVGAGYEQYF
cdr3_nt: TGTGCCAGCAGCGTTGGCGCGGGATACGAGCAGTACTTC

j_call: TRBJ1-3
clone_size: NA
d_call: TRBD1
v_call: TRBV5-1
cdr3_aa: CASSVGTDRLSGNTIYF
cdr3_nt: TGCGCCAGCAGCGTTGGGACAGATAGACTCTCTGGAAACACCATATATTTT

j_call: TRBJ1-2
clone_size: NA
d_call: NA
v_call: TRBV7-2
cdr3_aa: CASSLQLTGSSGYTF
cdr3_nt: TGTGCCAGCAGCTTACAGTTAACAGGGTCGTCTGGCTACACCTTC

j_call: TRBJ2-2
clone_size: NA
d_call: TRBD1
v_call: TRBV6-1
cdr3_aa: CASRRDRGSTGELFF
cdr3_nt: TGTGCCAGCAGACGGGACAGGGGGAGCACCGGGGAGCTGTTTTTT

j_call: TRBJ2-3
clone_size: NA
d_call: NA
v_call: TRBV7-3
cdr3_aa: CASSFEALDTQYF
cdr3_nt: TGTGCCAGCAGCTTTGAGGCATTGGATACGCAGTATTTT

j_call: TRBJ1-5
clone_size: few
d_call: NA
v_call: TRBV5-1
cdr3_aa: CASSLGSNNQPQHF
cdr3_nt: TGCGCCAGCAGCCTCGGGAGCAACAATCAGCCCCAGCATTTT

j_call: TRBJ1-1
clone_size: NA
d_call: NA
v_call: TRBV9
cdr3_aa: CASSVESRNTEAFF
cdr3_nt: TGTGCCAGCAGCGTAGAGTCGAGGAACACTGAAGCTTTCTTT

j_call: TRBJ1-1
clone_size: NA
d_call: NA
v_call: TRBV5-1
cdr3_aa: CASSLSVRTEAFF
cdr3_nt: TGCGCCAGCAGCTTGAGTGTTCGGACTGAAGCTTTCTTT

j_call: TRBJ1-2
clone_size: NA
d_call: TRBD1
v_call: TRBV9
cdr3_aa: CASSPGTGEGYTF
cdr3_nt: TGTGCCAGCAGCCCCGGGACAGGGGAGGGCTACACCTTC

j_call: TRBJ1-4
clone_size: NA
d_call: NA
v_call: TRBV27
cdr3_aa: CASSWRATNEKLFF
cdr3_nt: TGTGCCAGCAGTTGGAGAGCAACTAATGAAAAACTGTTTTTT

j_call: TRBJ2-1
clone_size: NA
d_call: TRBD2
v_call: TRBV18
cdr3_aa: CASSPPSSGTAGEQFF
cdr3_nt: TGTGCCAGCTCACCACCGTCTAGCGGGACCGCGGGGGAGCAGTTCTTC

j_call: TRBJ1-2
clone_size: once
d_call: NA
v_call: TRBV29-1
cdr3_aa: CSAAAVYGYTF
cdr3_nt: TGCAGCGCCGCGGCTGTTTATGGCTACACCTTC

j_call: TRBJ1-4
clone_size: NA
d_call: TRBD1
v_call: TRBV6-5
cdr3_aa: CASSYGPKGQDEKLFF
cdr3_nt: TGTGCCAGCAGTTACGGTCCCAAAGGACAGGACGAAAAACTGTTTTTT

j_call: TRBJ2-1
clone_size: NA
d_call: NA
v_call: TRBV7-8
cdr3_aa: CASSWAGSSYNEQFF
cdr3_nt: TGTGCCAGCAGCTGGGCCGGTAGCTCCTACAATGAGCAGTTCTTC

j_call: TRBJ2-5
clone_size: NA
d_call: NA
v_call: TRBV5-1
cdr3_aa: CASSPVESGRETQYF
cdr3_nt: TGCGCCAGCAGCCCTGTGGAGAGCGGGCGAGAGACCCAGTACTTC

j_call: TRBJ2-6
clone_size: NA
d_call: NA
v_call: TRBV7-9
cdr3_aa: CASSLAHLDSYSGANVLTF
cdr3_nt: TGTGCCAGCAGCTTAGCCCACCTCGACAGTTACTCTGGAGCCAACGTCCTGACTTTC

j_call: TRBJ2-5
clone_size: NA
d_call: NA
v_call: TRBV10-3
cdr3_aa: CAISESTGGETQYF
cdr3_nt: TGTGCCATCAGTGAGTCGACAGGCGGGGAGACCCAGTACTTC

j_call: TRBJ2-5
clone_size: NA
d_call: NA
v_call: TRBV4-2
cdr3_aa: CASSQPAGRGWETQYF
cdr3_nt: TGTGCCAGCAGCCAACCAGCGGGGAGGGGGTGGGAGACCCAGTACTTC

j_call: TRBJ2-3
clone_size: NA
d_call: NA
v_call: TRBV7-3
cdr3_aa: CASSGHSGGGPDTQYF
cdr3_nt: TGTGCCAGCAGCGGTCATTCAGGGGGAGGTCCAGATACGCAGTATTTT

j_call: TRBJ2-3
clone_size: NA
d_call: TRBD1
v_call: TRBV5-1
cdr3_aa: CASSLFRGQAGGTTDTQYF
cdr3_nt: TGCGCCAGCAGCCTATTTAGGGGACAGGCTGGGGGGACCACAGATACGCAGTATTTT

j_call: TRBJ2-1
clone_size: NA
d_call: NA
v_call: TRBV19
cdr3_aa: CASSIGQVNEQFF
cdr3_nt: TGTGCCAGTAGTATAGGCCAGGTCAATGAGCAGTTCTTC

j_call: TRBJ1-2
clone_size: NA
d_call: TRBD1
v_call: TRBV18
cdr3_aa: CASSPPSLGQVSGYTF
cdr3_nt: TGTGCCAGCTCACCACCTAGCCTGGGACAGGTGAGCGGCTACACCTTC

j_call: TRBJ2-1
clone_size: few
d_call: TRBD1
v_call: TRBV6-5
cdr3_aa: CASSRDRGRNEQFF
cdr3_nt: TGTGCCAGCAGTCGGGACAGGGGGCGGAATGAGCAGTTCTTC

j_call: TRBJ2-3
clone_size: few
d_call: NA
v_call: TRBV7-2
cdr3_aa: CATARSTDTQYF
cdr3_nt: TGTGCCACCGCGCGTAGCACAGATACGCAGTATTTT

j_call: TRBJ1-2
clone_size: NA
d_call: TRBD1
v_call: TRBV2
cdr3_aa: CASSENRGGYGYTF
cdr3_nt: TGTGCCAGCAGTGAAAACAGGGGGGGCTATGGCTACACCTTC

j_call: TRBJ1-3
clone_size: once
d_call: NA
v_call: TRBV5-6
cdr3_aa: CASSSISSGNTIYF
cdr3_nt: TGTGCCAGCAGCTCGATTAGCTCTGGAAACACCATATATTTT

j_call: TRBJ2-2
clone_size: NA
d_call: TRBD1
v_call: TRBV6-1
cdr3_aa: CASSEAVGTALTGELFF
cdr3_nt: TGTGCCAGCAGTGAAGCTGTCGGGACAGCTCTCACCGGGGAGCTGTTTTTT

j_call: TRBJ2-3
clone_size: NA
d_call: NA
v_call: TRBV11-3
cdr3_aa: CASSLIGAARTDTQYF
cdr3_nt: TGTGCCAGCAGCTTAATCGGTGCGGCCCGCACAGATACGCAGTATTTT

j_call: TRBJ2-5
clone_size: few
d_call: TRBD1
v_call: TRBV11-2
cdr3_aa: CASSSYRGRLETQYF
cdr3_nt: TGTGCCAGCAGCTCCTACAGGGGGCGCTTAGAGACCCAGTACTTC

j_call: TRBJ1-1
clone_size: few
d_call: TRBD1
v_call: TRBV15
cdr3_aa: CATSRGMSDRGLGEAFF
cdr3_nt: TGTGCCACCAGCAGAGGAATGTCGGACAGGGGGCTGGGTGAAGCTTTCTTT

j_call: TRBJ1-2
clone_size: few
d_call: TRBD1
v_call: TRBV6-4
cdr3_aa: CASSHGQGHGYTF
cdr3_nt: TGTGCCAGCAGTCATGGACAGGGCCATGGCTACACCTTC

j_call: TRBJ2-1
clone_size: NA
d_call: TRBD2
v_call: TRBV19
cdr3_aa: CASSIGTGGNEQFF
cdr3_nt: TGTGCCAGTAGTATAGGGACGGGAGGGAATGAGCAGTTCTTC

j_call: TRBJ2-7
clone_size: few
d_call: TRBD2
v_call: TRBV5-3
cdr3_aa: CARSPASGRAGVGSQYF
cdr3_nt: TGTGCCAGAAGCCCCGCCAGCGGGAGGGCCGGGGTGGGATCGCAGTACTTC

j_call: TRBJ1-1
clone_size: NA
d_call: TRBD1
v_call: TRBV27
cdr3_aa: CASSPGTGGRKAFF
cdr3_nt: TGTGCCAGCAGTCCGGGGACAGGGGGTCGGAAAGCTTTCTTT

j_call: TRBJ1-1
clone_size: NA
d_call: NA
v_call: TRBV25-1
cdr3_aa: CASRGRTEAFF
cdr3_nt: TGTGCCAGCAGAGGGAGAACTGAAGCTTTCTTT

j_call: TRBJ1-6
clone_size: once
d_call: NA
v_call: TRBV6-1
cdr3_aa: CASSDPTRNSPLHF
cdr3_nt: TGTGCCAGCAGTGACCCCACGCGAAATTCACCCCTCCACTTT